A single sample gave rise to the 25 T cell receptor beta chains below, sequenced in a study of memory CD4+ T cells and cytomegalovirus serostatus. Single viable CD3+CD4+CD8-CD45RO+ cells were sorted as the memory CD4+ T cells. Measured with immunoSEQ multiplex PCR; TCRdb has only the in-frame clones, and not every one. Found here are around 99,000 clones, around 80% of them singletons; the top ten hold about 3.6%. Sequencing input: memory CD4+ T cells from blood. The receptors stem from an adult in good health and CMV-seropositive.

CDR3 in DNA: TGTGCCACTAGGAGGGGTGGTGGAGAAAAGCAGTACTTC. This gives the protein CATRRGGGEKQYF. The V call is TRBV6-5, the J call TRBJ2-7; D may be TRBD2 (6 bases). The CDR3 has 13 amino acids. Looked up from germline, CDR1 is MNHEY and CDR2 is SVGAGI. V lost 10 bases, J lost 8 bases, and 21 bases lay in between.

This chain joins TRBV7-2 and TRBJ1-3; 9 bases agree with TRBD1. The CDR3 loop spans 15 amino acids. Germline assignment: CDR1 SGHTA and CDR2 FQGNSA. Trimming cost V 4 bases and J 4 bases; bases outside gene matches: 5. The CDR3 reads CASSSQGALGNTIYF. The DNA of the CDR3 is TGTGCCAGCAGCTCACAGGGGGCGCTCGGAAACACCATATATTTT.

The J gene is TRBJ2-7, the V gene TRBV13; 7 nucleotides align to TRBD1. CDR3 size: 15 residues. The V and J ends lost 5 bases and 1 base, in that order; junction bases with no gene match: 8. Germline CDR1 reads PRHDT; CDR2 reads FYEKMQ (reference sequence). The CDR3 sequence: CASSPNRGFSYEQYF. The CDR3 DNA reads TGTGCCAGCAGCCCAAACAGGGGCTTTTCCTACGAGCAGTACTTC.

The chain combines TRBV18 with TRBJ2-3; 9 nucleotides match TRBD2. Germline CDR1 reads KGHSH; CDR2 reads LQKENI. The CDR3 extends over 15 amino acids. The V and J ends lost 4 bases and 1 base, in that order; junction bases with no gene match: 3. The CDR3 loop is CASSQIAGGTDTQYF. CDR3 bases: TGTGCCAGCTCACAAATAGCGGGAGGCACAGATACGCAGTATTTT.

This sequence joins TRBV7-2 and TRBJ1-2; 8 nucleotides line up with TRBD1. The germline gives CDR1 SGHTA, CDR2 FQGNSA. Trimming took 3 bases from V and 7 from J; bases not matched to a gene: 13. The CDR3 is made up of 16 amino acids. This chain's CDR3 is CASSFPGGQGVGGYTF. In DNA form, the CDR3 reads TGTGCCAGCAGCTTCCCCGGTGGACAGGGAGTCGGTGGCTACACCTTC.

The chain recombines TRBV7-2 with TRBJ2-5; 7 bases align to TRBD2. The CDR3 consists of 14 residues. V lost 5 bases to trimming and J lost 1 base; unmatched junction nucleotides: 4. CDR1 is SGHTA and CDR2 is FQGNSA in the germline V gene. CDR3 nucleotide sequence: TGTGCCAGCAGCCCTCGACTAGCCCAAGAGACCCAGTACTTC. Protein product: CASSPRLAQETQYF.

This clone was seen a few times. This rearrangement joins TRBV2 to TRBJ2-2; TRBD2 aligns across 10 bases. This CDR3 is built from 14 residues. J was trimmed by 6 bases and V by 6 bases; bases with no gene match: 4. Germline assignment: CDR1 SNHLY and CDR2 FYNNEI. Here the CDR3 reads CASRAGTSAGELFF. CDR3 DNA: TGTGCCAGCAGGGCCGGGACTAGCGCCGGGGAGCTGTTTTTT.

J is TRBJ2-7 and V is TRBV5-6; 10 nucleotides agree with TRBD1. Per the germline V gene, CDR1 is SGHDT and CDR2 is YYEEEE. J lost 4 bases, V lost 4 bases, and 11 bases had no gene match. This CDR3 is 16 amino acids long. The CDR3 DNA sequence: TGTGCCAGCAGCCGTAAACCGGGACAGGGGTCGTACGAGCAGTACTTC. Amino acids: CASSRKPGQGSYEQYF.

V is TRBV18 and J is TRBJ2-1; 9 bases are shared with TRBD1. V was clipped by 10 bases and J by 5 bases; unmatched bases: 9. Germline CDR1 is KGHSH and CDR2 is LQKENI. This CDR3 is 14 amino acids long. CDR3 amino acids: CATTTGQGNNEQFF. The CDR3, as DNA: TGTGCCACTACCACGGGACAGGGTAACAATGAGCAGTTCTTC.

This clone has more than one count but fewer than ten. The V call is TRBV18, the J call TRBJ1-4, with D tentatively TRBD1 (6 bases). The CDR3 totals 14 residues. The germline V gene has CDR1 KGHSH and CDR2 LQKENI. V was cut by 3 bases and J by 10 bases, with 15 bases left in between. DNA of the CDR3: TGTGCCAGCTCACCGGGAGAGGGGGATGCAAAACTGTTTTTT. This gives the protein CASSPGEGDAKLFF.

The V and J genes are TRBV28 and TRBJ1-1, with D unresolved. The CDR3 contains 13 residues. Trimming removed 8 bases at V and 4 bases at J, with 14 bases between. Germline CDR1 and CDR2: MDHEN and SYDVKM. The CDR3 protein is CASLKWGGTEAFF. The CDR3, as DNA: TGTGCCAGCCTGAAATGGGGAGGCACTGAAGCTTTCTTT.

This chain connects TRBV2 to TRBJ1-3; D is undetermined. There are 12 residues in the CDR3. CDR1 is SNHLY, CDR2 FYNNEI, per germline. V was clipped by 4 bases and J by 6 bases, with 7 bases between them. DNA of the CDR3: TGTGCCAGCAGTGGTATACCAAACACCATATATTTT. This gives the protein CASSGIPNTIYF. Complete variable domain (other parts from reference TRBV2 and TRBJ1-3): EPEVTQTPSHQVTQMGQEVILRCVPISNHLYFYWYRQILGQKVEFLVSFYNNEISEKSEIFDDQFSVERPDGSNFTLKIRSTKLEDSAMYFCASSGIPNTIYFGEGSWLTVV.

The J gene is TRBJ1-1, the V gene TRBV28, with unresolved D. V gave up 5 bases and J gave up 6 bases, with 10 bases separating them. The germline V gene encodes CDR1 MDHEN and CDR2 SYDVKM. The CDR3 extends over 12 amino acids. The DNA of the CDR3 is TGTGCCAGCAGTCCCCCCACGGCTGAAGCTTTCTTT. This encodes CASSPPTAEAFF. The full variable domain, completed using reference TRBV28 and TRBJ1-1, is DVKVTQSSRYLVKRTGEKVFLECVQDMDHENMFWYRQDPGLGLRLIYFSYDVKMKEKGDIPEGYSVSREKKERFSLILESASTNQTSMYLCASSPPTAEAFFGQGTRLTVV.

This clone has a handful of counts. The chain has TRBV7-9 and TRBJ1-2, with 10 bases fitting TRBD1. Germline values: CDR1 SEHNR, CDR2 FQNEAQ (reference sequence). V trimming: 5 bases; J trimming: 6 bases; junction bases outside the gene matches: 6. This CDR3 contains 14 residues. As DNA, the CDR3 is TGTGCCAGCAGCGGGACAGGGGTGAGCGATGGCTACACCTTC. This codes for CASSGTGVSDGYTF.

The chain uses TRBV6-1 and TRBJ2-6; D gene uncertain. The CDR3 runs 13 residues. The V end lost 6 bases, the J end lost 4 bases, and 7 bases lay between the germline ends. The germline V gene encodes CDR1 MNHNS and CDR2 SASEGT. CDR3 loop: CASRHAGANVLTF. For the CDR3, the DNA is TGTGCCAGCAGGCATGCAGGGGCCAACGTCCTGACTTTC.

The CDR3 coding sequence is TGTGCCAGCAGCCCCTCACAGGACTTGAACACCGGGGAGCTGTTTTTT. Translated: CASSPSQDLNTGELFF. This chain joins TRBV5-6 and TRBJ2-2, with D perhaps matching TRBD1 or TRBD2 (5 bases each). This CDR3 contains 16 residues. From germline, CDR1 is SGHDT and CDR2 YYEEEE. With 4 bases removed from V and 1 base from J, the gap between germline ends came to 14 bases.

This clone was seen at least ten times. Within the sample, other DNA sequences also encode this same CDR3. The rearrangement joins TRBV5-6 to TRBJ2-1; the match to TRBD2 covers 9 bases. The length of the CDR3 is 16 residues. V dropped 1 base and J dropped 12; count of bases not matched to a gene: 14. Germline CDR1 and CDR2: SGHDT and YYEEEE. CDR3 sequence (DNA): TGTGCCAGCAGCTTGTTTGGAGCGGGAGGAGGTCGCTGGCAGTTCTTC. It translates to CASSLFGAGGGRWQFF.

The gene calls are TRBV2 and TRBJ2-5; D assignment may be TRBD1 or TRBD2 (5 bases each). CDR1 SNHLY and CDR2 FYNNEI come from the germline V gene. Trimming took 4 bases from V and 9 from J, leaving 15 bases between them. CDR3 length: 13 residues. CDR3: CASSVGTSRAQYF. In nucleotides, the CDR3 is TGTGCCAGCAGTGTCGGGACCTCAAGGGCCCAGTACTTC.

This CDR3 reads CASSVEGADTEAFF. In DNA, the CDR3 is TGTGCCAGCAGCGTAGAAGGGGCTGACACTGAAGCTTTCTTT. This chain links TRBV9 with TRBJ1-1; tentative D call: TRBD1 (5 bases). The CDR3 is 14 residues long. Per germline, CDR1 SGDLS and CDR2 YYNGEE. The V and J ends lost 0 bases and 3 bases respectively, with 9 bases between them.

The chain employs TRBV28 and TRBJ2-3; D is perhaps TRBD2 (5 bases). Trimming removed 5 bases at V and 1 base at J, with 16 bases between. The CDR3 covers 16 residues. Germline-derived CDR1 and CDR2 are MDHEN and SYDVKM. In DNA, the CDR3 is TGTGCCAGCAGTCCCCGGGGAGTACCAGGCACAGATACGCAGTATTTT. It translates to CASSPRGVPGTDTQYF.

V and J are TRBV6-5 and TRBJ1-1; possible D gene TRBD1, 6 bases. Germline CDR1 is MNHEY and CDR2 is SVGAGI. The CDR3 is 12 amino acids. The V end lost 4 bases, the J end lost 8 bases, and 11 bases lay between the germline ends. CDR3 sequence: CASSSDRSEAFF. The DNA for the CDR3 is TGTGCCAGCAGTTCCGACAGGTCGGAAGCTTTCTTT.

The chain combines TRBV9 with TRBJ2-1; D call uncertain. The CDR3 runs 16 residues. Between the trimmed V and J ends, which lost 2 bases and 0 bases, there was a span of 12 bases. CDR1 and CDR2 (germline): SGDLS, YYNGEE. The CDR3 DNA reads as TGTGCCAGCAGCGTCCATCCCGATCGCTCCTACAATGAGCAGTTCTTC. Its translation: CASSVHPDRSYNEQFF.

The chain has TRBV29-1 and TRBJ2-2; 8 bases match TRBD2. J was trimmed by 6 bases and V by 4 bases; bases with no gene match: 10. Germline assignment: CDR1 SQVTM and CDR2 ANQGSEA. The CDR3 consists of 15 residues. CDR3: CSVARGGRGAGELFF. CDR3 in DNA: TGCAGCGTTGCCCGGGGGGGCAGGGGTGCCGGGGAGCTGTTTTTT.

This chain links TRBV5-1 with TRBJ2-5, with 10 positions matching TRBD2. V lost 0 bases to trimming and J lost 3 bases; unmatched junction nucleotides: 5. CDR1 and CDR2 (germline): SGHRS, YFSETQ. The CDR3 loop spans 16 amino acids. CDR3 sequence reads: CASSLGSSGRKETQYF. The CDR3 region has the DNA TGCGCCAGCAGCTTGGGAAGTAGCGGGAGGAAAGAGACCCAGTACTTC.

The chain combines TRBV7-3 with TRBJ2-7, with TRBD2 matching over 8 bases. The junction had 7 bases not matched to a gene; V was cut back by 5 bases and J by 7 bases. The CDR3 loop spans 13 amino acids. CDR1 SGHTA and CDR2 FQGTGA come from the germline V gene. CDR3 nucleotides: TGTGCCAGCAGCCAACAGGGCGGGGGGGAGCAGTACTTC. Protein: CASSQQGGGEQYF.